The clone carrying this T cell receptor beta chain was detected ten times or more. What it recognizes is unknown. TCRdb redid the calling of the 5' RACE reads with MiXCR, one entry per CDR3 protein. The sample consists of 700,000 to 950,000 distinct CDR3 sequences, 10% to 15% of them appearing once. This CDR3 is 15 amino acids long. V dropped 5 bases and J dropped 2 bases, with 13 bases sitting between them. Germline CDR1 and CDR2: SEHNR and FQNEAQ (reference sequence). The source of the sample is a study of identical twins. No donor was unhealthy or non-Caucasian. Study-wide points: Twins showed weaker excess sharing in their beta out-of-frame sequences. Findings came from cross-sectional statistics, without long-term follow-up of donors.

These data were also reused for a study on yellow fever vaccine responses in identical twins. Per that paper: Twins reportedly had a vaccine T cell response that seemed partly convergent, partly personalized.

The receptor was derived from a woman aged 18 to 35 in good health. This rearrangement joins TRBV7-9 to TRBJ2-1, with TRBD2 as a possible D gene (6 bases). Sequenced sample: PBMCs. In DNA, the CDR3 is TGTGCCAGCAGCATTGGGGGGTCCCCCTACAATGAGCAGTTCTTC. As protein: CASSIGGSPYNEQFF.